The next 12 T cell receptor beta chains were all read from a single sample in a study of T cells after somatic rescue of genetic block. Profiled with immunoSEQ multiplex PCR; TCRdb holds only in-frame clones, not every one. Of 14,000 to 15,000 clones listed, 72% were seen once; the top ten hold 11% to 15%. Material: peripheral blood mononuclear cells (PBMCs). These receptor sequences come from a boy under 18.

This clone is medium-sized by share. The V and J genes are TRBV5-6 and TRBJ1-1; 10 bases are shared with TRBD1. The CDR3 contains 17 residues. V gave up 0 bases and J gave up 1 base; unmatched junction bases: 6. CDR1 is SGHDT and CDR2 is YYEEEE in the germline V gene. Here the CDR3 reads CASSLAGQGPWNTEAFF. CDR3 DNA sequence: TGTGCCAGCAGCTTGGCGGGACAGGGGCCGTGGAACACTGAAGCTTTCTTT.

The chain joins TRBV30 to TRBJ1-4; no definite D call. The CDR3 spans 14 residues. The ends were cut back, 4 bases at V and 2 bases at J, with 11 bases in the middle. Germline V gene sequence: CDR1 GTSNPN, CDR2 SVGIG (reference sequence). This chain's CDR3 is CAWTSVPTNEKLFF. As DNA, the CDR3 is TGTGCCTGGACCTCAGTGCCCACTAATGAAAAACTGTTTTTT.

V is TRBV6-1 and J is TRBJ1-5; D not certain. V lost 2 bases and J lost 0, with 14 bases in between. In germline, CDR1 is MNHNS, CDR2 SASEGT. This CDR3 is built from 17 residues. CDR3 protein: CASSERAAALSNQPQHF. The DNA for the CDR3 is TGTGCCAGCAGTGAAAGGGCGGCCGCCCTTAGCAATCAGCCCCAGCATTTT.

The CDR3 reads CASSLRGLTLARGYTF. CDR3 DNA: TGTGCCAGCAGTTTGAGGGGACTCACTCTGGCTAGGGGCTACACCTTC. J is TRBJ1-2 and V is TRBV28, with a possible D match to TRBD1 (5 bases). Trimming removed 3 bases at V and 8 bases at J, with 22 bases between. CDR3 length equals 16 residues. Germline-derived CDR1 and CDR2 are MDHEN and SYDVKM.

V gene TRBV30 combines with J gene TRBJ1-1; 9 bases line up with TRBD1. CDR1 and CDR2 (germline): GTSNPN, SVGIG (reference sequence). The CDR3 totals 15 residues. J gave up 4 bases and V 7 bases, and 13 bases lay outside the gene matches. The CDR3 here is CASRQGEVQSTEAFF. The DNA for the CDR3 is TGTGCCTCTCGACAGGGGGAGGTACAGAGCACTGAAGCTTTCTTT. Supplemented by reference TRBV30 and TRBJ1-1, the full variable domain reads SQTIHQWPATLVQPVGSPLSLECTVEGTSNPNLYWYRQAAGRGLQLLFYSVGIGQISSEVPQNLSASRPQDRQFILSSKKLLLSDSGFYLCASRQGEVQSTEAFFGQGTRLTVV.

The V gene is TRBV30, the J gene TRBJ1-1; TRBD1 agrees at 11 bases. CDR3 length equals 13 residues. Germline CDR1 reads GTSNPN; CDR2 reads SVGIG (reference sequence). The junction had 7 bases not matched to a gene; V was cut back by 4 bases and J by 9 bases. CDR3 region: CAWILRTGGQAFF. The CDR3 coding sequence is TGTGCCTGGATCCTAAGGACAGGGGGCCAAGCTTTCTTT.

This clone was counted between two and nine times. The chain uses TRBV10-3 and TRBJ1-5, with a possible D match to TRBD1 (6 bases). V was pared by 4 bases and J by 7 bases, with 11 bases between. In germline, CDR1 is ENHRY, CDR2 SYGVKD. CDR3 length: 13 residues. The CDR3, as DNA: TGTGCCATCAGTGGACAGGAGGGACAGCCCCAGCATTTT. Translated, it gives CAISGQEGQPQHF.

The gene calls are TRBV2 and TRBJ2-1; D tentatively reads TRBD1 or TRBD2 (5 bases each). The length of the CDR3 is 12 residues. CDR1 is SNHLY, CDR2 FYNNEI, per germline. Trimming cost V 10 bases and J 10 bases, with 17 bases left between them. In nucleotides, the CDR3 is TGTGCCAACTCAGGGAGTGGCGTCGAGCAGTTCTTC. This sequence encodes CANSGSGVEQFF. The full variable domain, completed using reference TRBV2 and TRBJ2-1, is EPEVTQTPSHQVTQMGQEVILRCVPISNHLYFYWYRQILGQKVEFLVSFYNNEISEKSEIFDDQFSVERPDGSNFTLKIRSTKLEDSAMYFCANSGSGVEQFFGPGTRLTVL.

The chain carries TRBV11-2 and TRBJ2-1; D unresolved. This CDR3 region has 12 residues. The V gene's germline CDR1 is SGHAT and CDR2 FQNNGV. V was clipped by 1 base and J by 9 bases, with 7 bases between them. CDR3 sequence (DNA): TGTGCCAGCAGCTTAGGGGCGATTGAGCAGTTCTTC. It is translated as CASSLGAIEQFF.

The rearrangement joins TRBV11-1 to TRBJ2-1; 11 positions agree with TRBD1. V lost 1 base and J lost 8; bases outside the gene matches: 7. From germline, CDR1 is SGHAT and CDR2 FQDESV (reference sequence). This CDR3 is built from 16 residues. CDR3: CASSLGGQGVLDEQFF. The CDR3 bases are TGTGCCAGCAGCTTAGGGGGACAGGGGGTCTTAGATGAGCAGTTCTTC.

The V call is TRBV6-5, the J call TRBJ2-1; D gene unclear. Trimming removed 4 bases at V and 9 bases at J, with 16 bases between. The V gene's germline CDR1 is MNHEY and CDR2 SVGAGI. This CDR3 region has 14 residues. In DNA form, the CDR3 reads TGTGCCAGCAGTTTCCAGGTGTCAGTCGGTGAGCAGTTCTTC. Amino acids: CASSFQVSVGEQFF.

The gene calls are TRBV11-2 and TRBJ1-5; no clear D. Trimming shortened V by 0 bases and J by 0 bases, and 6 bases separated the two germline ends. Per the germline V gene, CDR1 is SGHAT and CDR2 is FQNNGV. The CDR3 length is 15 residues. The CDR3 nucleotides read TGTGCCAGCAGCTTAGAGGGGATTAGCAATCAGCCCCAGCATTTT. It codes for CASSLEGISNQPQHF.